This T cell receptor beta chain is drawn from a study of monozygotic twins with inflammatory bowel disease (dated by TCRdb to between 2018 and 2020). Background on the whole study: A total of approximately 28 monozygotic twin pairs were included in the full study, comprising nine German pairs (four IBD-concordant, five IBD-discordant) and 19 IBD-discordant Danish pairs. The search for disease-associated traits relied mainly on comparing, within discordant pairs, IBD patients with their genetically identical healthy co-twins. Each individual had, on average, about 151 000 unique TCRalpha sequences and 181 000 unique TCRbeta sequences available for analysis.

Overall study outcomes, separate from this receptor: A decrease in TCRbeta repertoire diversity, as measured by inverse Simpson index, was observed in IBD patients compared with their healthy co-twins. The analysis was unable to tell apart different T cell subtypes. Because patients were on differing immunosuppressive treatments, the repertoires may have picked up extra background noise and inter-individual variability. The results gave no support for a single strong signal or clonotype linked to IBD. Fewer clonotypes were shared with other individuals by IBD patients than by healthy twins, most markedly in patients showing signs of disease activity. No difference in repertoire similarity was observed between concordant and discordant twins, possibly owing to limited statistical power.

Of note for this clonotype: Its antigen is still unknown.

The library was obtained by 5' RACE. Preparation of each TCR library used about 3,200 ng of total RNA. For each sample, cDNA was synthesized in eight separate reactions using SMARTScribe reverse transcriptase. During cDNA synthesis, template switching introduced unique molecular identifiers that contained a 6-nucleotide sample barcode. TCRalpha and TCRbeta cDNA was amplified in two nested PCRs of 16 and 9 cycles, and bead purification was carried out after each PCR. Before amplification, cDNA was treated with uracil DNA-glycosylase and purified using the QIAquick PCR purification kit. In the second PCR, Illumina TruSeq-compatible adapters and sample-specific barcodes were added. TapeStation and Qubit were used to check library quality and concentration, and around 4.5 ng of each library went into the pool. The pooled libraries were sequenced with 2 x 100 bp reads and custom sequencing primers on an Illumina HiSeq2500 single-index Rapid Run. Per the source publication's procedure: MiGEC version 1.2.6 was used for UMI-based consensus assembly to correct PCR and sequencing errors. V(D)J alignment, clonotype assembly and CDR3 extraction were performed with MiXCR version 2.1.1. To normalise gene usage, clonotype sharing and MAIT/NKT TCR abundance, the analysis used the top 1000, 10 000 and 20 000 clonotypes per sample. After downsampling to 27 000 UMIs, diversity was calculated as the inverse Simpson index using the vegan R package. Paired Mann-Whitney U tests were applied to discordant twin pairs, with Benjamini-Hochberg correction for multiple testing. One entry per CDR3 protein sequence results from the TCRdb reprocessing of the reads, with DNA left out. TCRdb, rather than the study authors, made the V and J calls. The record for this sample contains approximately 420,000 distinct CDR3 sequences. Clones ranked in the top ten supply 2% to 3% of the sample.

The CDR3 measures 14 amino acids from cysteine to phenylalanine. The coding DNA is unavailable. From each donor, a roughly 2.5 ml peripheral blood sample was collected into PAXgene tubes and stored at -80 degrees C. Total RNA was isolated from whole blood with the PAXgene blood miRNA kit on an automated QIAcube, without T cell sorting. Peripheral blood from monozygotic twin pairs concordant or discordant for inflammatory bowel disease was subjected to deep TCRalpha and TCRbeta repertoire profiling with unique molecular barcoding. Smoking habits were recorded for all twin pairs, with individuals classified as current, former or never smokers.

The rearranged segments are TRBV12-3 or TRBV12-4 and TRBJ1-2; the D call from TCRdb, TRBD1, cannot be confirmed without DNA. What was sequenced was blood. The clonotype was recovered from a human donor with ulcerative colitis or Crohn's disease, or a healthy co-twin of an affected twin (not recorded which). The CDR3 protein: CASSSLGGVGGYTF.